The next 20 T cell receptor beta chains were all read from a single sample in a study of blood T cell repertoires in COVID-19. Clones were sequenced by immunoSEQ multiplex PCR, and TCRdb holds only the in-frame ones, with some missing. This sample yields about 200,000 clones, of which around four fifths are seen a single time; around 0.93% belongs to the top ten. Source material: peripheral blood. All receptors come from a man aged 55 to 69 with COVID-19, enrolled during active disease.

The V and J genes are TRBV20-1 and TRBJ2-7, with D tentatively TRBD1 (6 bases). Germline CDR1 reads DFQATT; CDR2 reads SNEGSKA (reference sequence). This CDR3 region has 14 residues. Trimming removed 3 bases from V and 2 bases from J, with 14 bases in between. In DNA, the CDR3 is TGCAGTGCTAGTTTGGTGACAGGTCCCTACGAGCAGTACTTC. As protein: CSASLVTGPYEQYF.

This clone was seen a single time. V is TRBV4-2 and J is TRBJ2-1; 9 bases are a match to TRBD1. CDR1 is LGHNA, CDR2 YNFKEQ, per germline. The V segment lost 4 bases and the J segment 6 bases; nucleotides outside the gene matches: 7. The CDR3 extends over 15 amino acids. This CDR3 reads CASSLSGQGSNEQFF. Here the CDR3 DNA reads TGTGCCAGCAGCCTTTCGGGACAGGGATCCAATGAGCAGTTCTTC.

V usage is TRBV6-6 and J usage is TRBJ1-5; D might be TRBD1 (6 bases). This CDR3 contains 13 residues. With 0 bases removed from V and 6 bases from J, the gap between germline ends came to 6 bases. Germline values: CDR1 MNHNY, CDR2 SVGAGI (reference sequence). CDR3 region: CASSYSTGQPQHF. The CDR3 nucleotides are TGTGCCAGCAGTTACTCGACAGGTCAGCCCCAGCATTTT.

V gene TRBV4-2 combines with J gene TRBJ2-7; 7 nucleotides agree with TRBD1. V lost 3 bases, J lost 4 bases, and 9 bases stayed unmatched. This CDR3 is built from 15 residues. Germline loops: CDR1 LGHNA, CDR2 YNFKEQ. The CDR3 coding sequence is TGTGCCAGCAGCCAGGATCGACAGGGACCTTACGAGCAGTACTTC. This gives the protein CASSQDRQGPYEQYF.

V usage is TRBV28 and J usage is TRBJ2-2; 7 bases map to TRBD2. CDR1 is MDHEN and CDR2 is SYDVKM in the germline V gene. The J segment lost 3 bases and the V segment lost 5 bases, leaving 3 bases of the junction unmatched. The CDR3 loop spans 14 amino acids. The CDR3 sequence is CASSPAGYTGELFF. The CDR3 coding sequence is TGTGCCAGCAGTCCAGCGGGATACACCGGGGAGCTGTTTTTT.

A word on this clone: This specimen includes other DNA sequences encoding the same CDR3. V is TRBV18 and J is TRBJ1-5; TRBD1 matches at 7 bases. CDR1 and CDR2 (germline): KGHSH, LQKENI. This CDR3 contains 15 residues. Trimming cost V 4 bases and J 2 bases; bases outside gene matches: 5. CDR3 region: CASSRLQGGNQPQHF. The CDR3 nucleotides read TGTGCCAGCTCACGCCTTCAGGGGGGCAATCAGCCCCAGCATTTT. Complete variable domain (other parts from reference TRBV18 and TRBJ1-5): NAGVMQNPRHLVRRRGQEARLRCSPMKGHSHVYWYRQLPEEGLKFMVYLQKENIIDESGMPKERFSAEFPKEGPSILRIQQVVRGDSAAYFCASSRLQGGNQPQHFGDGTRLSIL.

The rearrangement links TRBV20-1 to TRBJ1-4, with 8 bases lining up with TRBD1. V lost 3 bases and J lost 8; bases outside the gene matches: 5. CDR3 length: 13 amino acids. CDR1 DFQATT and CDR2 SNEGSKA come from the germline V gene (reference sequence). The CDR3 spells CSASQGAVEKLFF. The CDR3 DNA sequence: TGCAGTGCTAGTCAGGGGGCTGTCGAAAAACTGTTTTTT.

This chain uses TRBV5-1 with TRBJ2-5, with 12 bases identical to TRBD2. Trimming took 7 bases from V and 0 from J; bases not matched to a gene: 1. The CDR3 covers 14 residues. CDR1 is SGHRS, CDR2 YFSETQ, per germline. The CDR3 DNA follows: TGCGCCAGCCGACTAGCGGGAGACCAAGAGACCCAGTACTTC. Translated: CASRLAGDQETQYF.

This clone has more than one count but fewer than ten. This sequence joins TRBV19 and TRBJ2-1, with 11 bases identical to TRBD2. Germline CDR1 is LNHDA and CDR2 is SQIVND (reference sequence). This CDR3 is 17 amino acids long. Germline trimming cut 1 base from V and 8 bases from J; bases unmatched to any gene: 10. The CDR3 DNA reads TGTGCCAGTAGTATAGCGGTGGGGCTAGCGGGAGGATATGAGCAGTTCTTC. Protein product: CASSIAVGLAGGYEQFF.

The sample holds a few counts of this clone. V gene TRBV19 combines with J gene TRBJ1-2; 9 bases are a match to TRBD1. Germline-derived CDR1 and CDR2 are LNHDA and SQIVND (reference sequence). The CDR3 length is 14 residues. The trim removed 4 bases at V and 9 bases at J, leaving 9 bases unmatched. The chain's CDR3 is CASSTGQGFKSYTF. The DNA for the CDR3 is TGTGCCAGTAGTACAGGACAGGGGTTCAAAAGCTACACCTTC.

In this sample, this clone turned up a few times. CDR3 residues: CASGGTLNTGELFF. The CDR3 nucleotides are TGTGCCAGCGGGGGGACTTTGAACACCGGGGAGCTGTTTTTT. The chain combines TRBV6-6 with TRBJ2-2; D is perhaps TRBD2 (6 bases). The ends were cut back, 8 bases at V and 1 base at J, with 11 bases in the middle. The CDR3 runs to 14 residues. Looked up from germline, CDR1 is MNHNY and CDR2 is SVGAGI (reference sequence).

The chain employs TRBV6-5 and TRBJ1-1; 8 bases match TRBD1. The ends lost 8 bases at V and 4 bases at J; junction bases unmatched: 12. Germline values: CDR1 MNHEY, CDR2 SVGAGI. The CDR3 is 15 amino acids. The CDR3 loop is CASYSPFDRGTEAFF. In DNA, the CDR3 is TGTGCCAGCTACAGCCCCTTCGACAGGGGCACTGAAGCTTTCTTT.

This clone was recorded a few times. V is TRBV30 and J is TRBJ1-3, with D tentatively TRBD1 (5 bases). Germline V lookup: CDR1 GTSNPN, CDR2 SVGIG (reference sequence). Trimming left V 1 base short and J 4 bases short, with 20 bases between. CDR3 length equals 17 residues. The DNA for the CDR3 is TGTGCCTGGAGTGGGGGCCAGGAGAAATCAGCAGGAAACACCATATATTTT. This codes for CAWSGGQEKSAGNTIYF.

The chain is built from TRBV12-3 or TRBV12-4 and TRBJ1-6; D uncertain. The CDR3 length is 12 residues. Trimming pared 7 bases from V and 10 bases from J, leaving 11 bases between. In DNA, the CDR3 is TGTGCCAGCACCTCGGGTTCCTCACCCCTCCACTTT. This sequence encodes CASTSGSSPLHF.

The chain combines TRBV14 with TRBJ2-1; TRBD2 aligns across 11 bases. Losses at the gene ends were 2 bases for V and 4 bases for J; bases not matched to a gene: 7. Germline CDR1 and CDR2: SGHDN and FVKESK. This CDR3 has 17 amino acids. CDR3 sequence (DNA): TGTGCCAGCAGCCAATTCCGGACTAGCGGGTCGTACAATGAGCAGTTCTTC. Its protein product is CASSQFRTSGSYNEQFF.

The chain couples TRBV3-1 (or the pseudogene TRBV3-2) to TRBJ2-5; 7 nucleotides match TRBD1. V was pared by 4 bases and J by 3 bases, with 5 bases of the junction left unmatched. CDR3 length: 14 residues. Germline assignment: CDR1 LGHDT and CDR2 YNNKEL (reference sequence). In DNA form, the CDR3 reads TGTGCCAGCAGCCCCCCCGACAGGGAAGAGACCCAGTACTTC. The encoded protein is CASSPPDREETQYF.

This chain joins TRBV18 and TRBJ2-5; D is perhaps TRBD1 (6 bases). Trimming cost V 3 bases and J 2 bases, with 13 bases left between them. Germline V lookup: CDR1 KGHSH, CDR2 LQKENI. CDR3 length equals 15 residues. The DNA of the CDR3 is TGTGCCAGCTCACCCCGACAGGCTCTTCAAGAGACCCAGTACTTC. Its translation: CASSPRQALQETQYF.

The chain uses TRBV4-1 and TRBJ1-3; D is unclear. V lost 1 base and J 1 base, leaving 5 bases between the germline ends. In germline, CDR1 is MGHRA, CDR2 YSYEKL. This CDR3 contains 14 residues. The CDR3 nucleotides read TGCGCCAGCAGCCAAGTACATTCTGGAAACACCATATATTTT. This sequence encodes CASSQVHSGNTIYF.

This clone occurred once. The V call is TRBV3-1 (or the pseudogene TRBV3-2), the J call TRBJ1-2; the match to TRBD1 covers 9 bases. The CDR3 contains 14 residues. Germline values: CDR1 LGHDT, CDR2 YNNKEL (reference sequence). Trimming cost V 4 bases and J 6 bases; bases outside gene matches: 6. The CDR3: CASSPGQGINGYTF. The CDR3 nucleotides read TGTGCCAGCAGCCCCGGACAGGGGATAAATGGCTACACCTTC.

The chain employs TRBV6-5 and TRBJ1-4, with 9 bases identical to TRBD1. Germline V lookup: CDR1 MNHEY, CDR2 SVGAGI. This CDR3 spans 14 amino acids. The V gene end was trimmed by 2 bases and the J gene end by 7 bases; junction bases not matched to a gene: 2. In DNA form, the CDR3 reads TGTGCCAGCAGTTACGGACAGGGGAGTGAAAAACTGTTTTTT. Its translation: CASSYGQGSEKLFF.